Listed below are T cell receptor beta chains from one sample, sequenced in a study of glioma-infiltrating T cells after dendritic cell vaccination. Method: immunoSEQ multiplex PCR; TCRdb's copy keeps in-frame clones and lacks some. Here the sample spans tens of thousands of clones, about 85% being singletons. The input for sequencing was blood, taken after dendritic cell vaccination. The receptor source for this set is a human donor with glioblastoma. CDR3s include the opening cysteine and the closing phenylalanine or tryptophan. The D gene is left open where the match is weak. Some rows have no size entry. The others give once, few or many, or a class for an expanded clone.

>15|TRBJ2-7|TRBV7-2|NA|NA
CASSSQQGPFYEQYF
TGTGCCAGCAGCTCCCAGCAGGGGCCTTTTTACGAGCAGTACTTC
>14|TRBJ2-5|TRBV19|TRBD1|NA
CASSNRQGAETQYF
TGTGCCAGTAGTAACCGACAGGGGGCTGAGACCCAGTACTTC
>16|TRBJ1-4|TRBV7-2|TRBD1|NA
CASSRRGAFSNEKLFF
TGTGCCAGCAGCCGCAGGGGGGCCTTTTCTAATGAAAAACTGTTTTTT
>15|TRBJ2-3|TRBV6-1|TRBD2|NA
CASSDRRGATDTQYF
TGTGCCAGCAGTGATCGGCGGGGGGCCACAGATACGCAGTATTTT
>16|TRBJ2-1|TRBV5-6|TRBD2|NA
CASTGTYPGGYNEQFF
TGTGCCAGCACCGGGACATATCCGGGAGGGTACAATGAGCAGTTCTTC
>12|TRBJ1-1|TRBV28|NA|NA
CATHNLNTEAFF
TGTGCCACTCACAATTTGAACACTGAAGCTTTCTTT
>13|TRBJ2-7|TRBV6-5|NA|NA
CASRPGGGYEQYF
TGTGCCAGCAGGCCCGGGGGTGGGTACGAGCAGTACTTC
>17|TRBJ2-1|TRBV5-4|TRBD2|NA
CASSLGVAGSYHNEQFF
TGTGCCAGCAGCTTGGGAGTAGCGGGGTCTTATCACAATGAGCAGTTCTTC
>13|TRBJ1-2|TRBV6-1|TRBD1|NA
CASSRDRGFGYTF
TGTGCCAGCAGCCGGGACAGGGGTTTTGGCTACACCTTC
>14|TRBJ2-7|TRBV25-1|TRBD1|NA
CASSGRTGTYEQYF
TGTGCCAGCAGTGGCAGGACAGGGACCTACGAGCAGTACTTC
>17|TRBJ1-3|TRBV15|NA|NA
CATSRDVTGSGGNTIYF
TGTGCCACCAGCAGAGATGTGACGGGGTCGGGGGGAAACACCATATATTTT
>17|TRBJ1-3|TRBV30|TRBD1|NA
CAWGSGQGPSSGNTIYF
TGTGCCTGGGGATCCGGACAGGGACCGAGCTCTGGAAACACCATATATTTT
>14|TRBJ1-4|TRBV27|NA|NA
CASRVAGGEEKLFF
TGTGCCAGCAGAGTAGCGGGCGGGGAAGAAAAACTGTTTTTT
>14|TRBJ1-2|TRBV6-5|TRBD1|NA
CASRTGVMSYGYTF
TGTGCCAGCAGGACAGGGGTCATGAGCTATGGCTACACCTTC
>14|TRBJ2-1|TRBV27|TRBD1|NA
CASSLDRGYSEQFF
TGTGCCAGCAGTCTCGACAGGGGATACAGTGAGCAGTTCTTC
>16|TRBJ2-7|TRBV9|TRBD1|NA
CASSAKDRGELYEQYF
TGTGCCAGCAGCGCTAAGGACAGGGGTGAACTCTACGAGCAGTACTTC
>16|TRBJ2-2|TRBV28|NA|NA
CASNRMAFANTGELFF
TGTGCCAGCAACAGGATGGCATTCGCGAACACCGGGGAGCTGTTTTTT
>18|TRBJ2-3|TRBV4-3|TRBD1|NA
CASSQDPPGQGNTDTQYF
TGCGCCAGCAGCCAAGATCCGCCCGGACAGGGAAACACAGATACGCAGTATTTT
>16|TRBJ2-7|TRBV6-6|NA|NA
CASSLALGGSSYEQYF
TGTGCCAGCAGCTTGGCCCTAGGGGGAAGCTCCTACGAGCAGTACTTC
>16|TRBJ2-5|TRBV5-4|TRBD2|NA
CASSRPSGGAEETQYF
TGTGCCAGCAGCCGACCTAGCGGGGGGGCCGAAGAGACCCAGTACTTC
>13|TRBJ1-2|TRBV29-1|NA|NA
CSVPPGRDYGYTF
TGCAGCGTTCCCCCGGGGAGGGACTATGGCTACACCTTC
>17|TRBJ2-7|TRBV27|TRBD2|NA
CASSFSLAGARRYEQYF
TGTGCCAGCAGTTTTAGCCTAGCGGGAGCCAGGCGGTACGAGCAGTACTTC
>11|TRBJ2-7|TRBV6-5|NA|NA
CASSRGGEQYF
TGTGCCAGCAGTAGGGGGGGCGAGCAGTACTTC
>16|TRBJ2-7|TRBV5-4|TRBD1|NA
CASSLDPGQGRYEQYF
TGTGCCAGCAGCTTAGACCCGGGACAGGGACGATACGAGCAGTACTTC
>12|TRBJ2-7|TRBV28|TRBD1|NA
CALSGGGFEQYF
TGTGCCCTCTCAGGGGGCGGCTTCGAGCAGTACTTC
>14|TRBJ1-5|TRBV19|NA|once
CASKTGQLNQPQHF
TGTGCCAGTAAAACGGGACAACTAAATCAGCCCCAGCATTTT
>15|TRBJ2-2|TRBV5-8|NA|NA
CASSLGQVNTGELFF
TGTGCCAGCAGCTTGGGGCAGGTGAACACCGGGGAGCTGTTTTTT
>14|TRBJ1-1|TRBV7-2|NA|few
CASRLMGGNTEAFF
TGTGCCAGCAGACTTATGGGGGGGAACACTGAAGCTTTCTTT
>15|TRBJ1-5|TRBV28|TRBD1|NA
CASYPGQGGSQPQHF
TGTGCCAGCTACCCTGGGCAGGGGGGTTCTCAGCCCCAGCATTTT
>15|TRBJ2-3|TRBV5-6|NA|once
CASSYSDRDSDTQYF
TGTGCCAGCAGTTATTCTGACCGGGACTCAGATACGCAGTATTTT
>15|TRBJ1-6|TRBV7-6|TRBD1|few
CASSSGTGVNSPLHF
TGTGCCAGCAGCTCCGGGACAGGGGTTAATTCACCCCTCCACTTT
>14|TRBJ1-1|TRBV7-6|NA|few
CASSVRGPNTEAFF
TGTGCCAGCAGCGTCAGGGGCCCTAACACTGAAGCTTTCTTT
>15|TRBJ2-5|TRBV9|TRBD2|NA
CASSVAGGPQETQYF
TGTGCCAGCAGCGTAGCGGGGGGACCGCAAGAGACCCAGTACTTC